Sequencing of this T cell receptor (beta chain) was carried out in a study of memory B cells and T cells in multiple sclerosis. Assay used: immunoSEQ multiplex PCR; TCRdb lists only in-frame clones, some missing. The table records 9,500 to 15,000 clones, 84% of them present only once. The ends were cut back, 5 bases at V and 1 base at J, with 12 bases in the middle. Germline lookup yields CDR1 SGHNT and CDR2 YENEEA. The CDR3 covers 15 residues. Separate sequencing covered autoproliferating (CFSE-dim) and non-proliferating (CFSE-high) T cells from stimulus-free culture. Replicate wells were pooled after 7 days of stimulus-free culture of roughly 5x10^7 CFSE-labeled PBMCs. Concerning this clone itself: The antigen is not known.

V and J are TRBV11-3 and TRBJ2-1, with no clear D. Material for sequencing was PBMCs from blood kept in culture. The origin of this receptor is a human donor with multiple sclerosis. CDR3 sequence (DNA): TGTGCCAGCAGCCCCGGTGGTTTGTCCTACAATGAGCAGTTCTTC. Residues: CASSPGGLSYNEQFF.